Each of the 25 T cell receptor beta chains below was sequenced from the same sample in a study of T cell responses to AZD1222 COVID-19 vaccine. The table came from immunoSEQ multiplex PCR; TCRdb's copy has only in-frame clones and leaves some out. The data show roughly 180,000 clones, with over 70% seen just once and 2.5% to 3% held by the top ten. The sequencing here drew on peripheral blood, taken on day 0 of MenACWY control vaccination. The source is an adult in good health.

V is TRBV7-9 and J is TRBJ1-3, with D tentatively TRBD1 (6 bases). V was pared by 5 bases and J by 0 bases, with 20 bases between. From germline, CDR1 is SEHNR and CDR2 FQNEAQ (reference sequence). The CDR3 length is 18 residues. The CDR3 nucleotides read TGTGCCAGCAGCCCAGGGGATGGCCGTATTAGCTCTGGAAACACCATATATTTT. Protein sequence: CASSPGDGRISSGNTIYF.

The chain links TRBV7-9 to TRBJ1-3; no reliable D call. The germline V and J ends were trimmed by 4 bases and 2 bases, with 6 bases remaining between them. Germline V gene lookup returns CDR1 SEHNR and CDR2 FQNEAQ (reference sequence). The CDR3 length is 13 residues. The CDR3 DNA reads as TGTGCCAGCAGCTCCAGTCCTGGAAACACCATATATTTT. Amino acids: CASSSSPGNTIYF.

V gene TRBV9 combines with J gene TRBJ2-7, with no clear D. The CDR3 contains 13 residues. Germline CDR1 reads SGDLS; CDR2 reads YYNGEE. V lost 0 bases and J 4 bases, leaving 8 bases between the germline ends. The CDR3 coding sequence is TGTGCCAGCAGCGTAGCCCCGGATTACGAGCAGTACTTC. It codes for CASSVAPDYEQYF.

The V gene is TRBV10-3, the J gene TRBJ1-1; possible D gene TRBD1, 5 bases. The CDR3 spans 13 residues. The V end lost 4 bases, the J end lost 1 base, and 7 bases lay between the germline ends. CDR1 ENHRY and CDR2 SYGVKD come from the germline V gene. DNA for the CDR3: TGTGCCATCAGTGGCACAGGGAACACTGAAGCTTTCTTT. Encoded protein: CAISGTGNTEAFF.

The gene calls are TRBV6-5 and TRBJ1-6; unclear D gene. The V end lost 7 bases, the J end lost 6 bases, and 13 bases lay between the germline ends. The CDR3 sequence is 14 residues long. CDR1 and CDR2 from the germline V gene are MNHEY and SVGAGI. The CDR3 here is CASKRSGSNSPLHF. CDR3 nucleotides: TGTGCCAGCAAGCGATCCGGGAGTAATTCACCCCTCCACTTT.

The V call is TRBV30, the J call TRBJ2-1; D might be TRBD1 or TRBD2, each matching 5 bases. The CDR3 covers 11 residues. V lost 3 bases and J lost 12, with 12 bases in between. Germline CDR1 is GTSNPN and CDR2 is SVGIG (reference sequence). The CDR3 DNA follows: TGTGCCTGGAGCCCGGGGCTCGGGCAGTTCTTC. This sequence encodes CAWSPGLGQFF.

J is TRBJ2-7 and V is TRBV29-1; D is undetermined. The CDR3 is made up of 12 amino acids. Between the trimmed V and J ends, which lost 1 base and 2 bases, there was a span of 6 bases. Germline CDR1 reads SQVTM; CDR2 reads ANQGSEA. In DNA, the CDR3 is TGCAGCGTTGAAGCCACCGCCTACGAGCAGTACTTC. Protein: CSVEATAYEQYF.

The gene calls are TRBV6-6 and TRBJ2-2; D remains unclear. Trimming took 0 bases from V and 5 from J, leaving 13 bases between them. This CDR3 spans 16 amino acids. Germline V gene lookup returns CDR1 MNHNY and CDR2 SVGAGI (reference sequence). The CDR3 region is CASSYSVRHETGELFF. The CDR3 DNA is TGTGCCAGCAGTTACTCGGTCCGACACGAAACCGGGGAGCTGTTTTTT.

The rearrangement links TRBV5-1 to TRBJ2-2; the match to TRBD2 covers 7 bases. CDR1 and CDR2 (germline): SGHRS, YFSETQ. V trimming: 5 bases; J trimming: 0 bases; junction bases outside the gene matches: 4. The CDR3 has 15 amino acids. The CDR3 region has the DNA TGCGCCAGCAGGTTTCTAGCGGCGAACACCGGGGAGCTGTTTTTT. This gives the protein CASRFLAANTGELFF.

The chain couples TRBV19 to TRBJ2-3, with D unclear. The CDR3 contains 15 residues. Germline CDR1 is LNHDA and CDR2 is SQIVND (reference sequence). Trimming took off 6 bases at V and 1 base at J, with 14 bases between the two ends. CDR3 loop: CASSQMGSRTDTQYF. CDR3 nucleotides: TGTGCCAGTAGCCAAATGGGTAGCCGCACAGATACGCAGTATTTT. The variable domain in full, with the rest retrieved from reference TRBV19 and TRBJ2-3, is DGGITQSPKYLFRKEGQNVTLSCEQNLNHDAMYWYRQDPGQGLRLIYYSQIVNDFQKGDIAEGYSVSREKKESFPLTVTSAQKNPTAFYLCASSQMGSRTDTQYFGPGTRLTVL.

The chain links TRBV30 to TRBJ1-3; TRBD1 is a possible D gene (5 bases). Trimming cost V 5 bases and J 7 bases, with 9 bases left between them. Germline CDR1 is GTSNPN and CDR2 is SVGIG (reference sequence). This CDR3 spans 11 amino acids. CDR3 DNA: TGTGCCTGGGGGGAGGGGAACACCATATATTTT. It yields the protein CAWGEGNTIYF. The full variable domain, completed using reference TRBV30 and TRBJ1-3, is SQTIHQWPATLVQPVGSPLSLECTVEGTSNPNLYWYRQAAGRGLQLLFYSVGIGQISSEVPQNLSASRPQDRQFILSSKKLLLSDSGFYLCAWGEGNTIYFGEGSWLTVV.

The chain uses TRBV4-1 and TRBJ1-6; TRBD1 agrees at 8 bases. Germline-derived CDR1 and CDR2 are MGHRA and YSYEKL. Trimming cost V 2 bases and J 10 bases; bases outside gene matches: 7. The CDR3 runs 15 residues. The CDR3 nucleotides read TGCGCCAGCAGCCAACCGGACAGGGAGGGCTCACCCCTCCACTTT. This encodes CASSQPDREGSPLHF.

CDR3: CAWSVRPTGIRTDTQYF. As DNA, the CDR3 is TGTGCCTGGAGTGTTCGCCCGACAGGGATACGCACAGATACGCAGTATTTT. The chain links TRBV30 to TRBJ2-3; the match to TRBD1 covers 7 bases. This CDR3 has 17 residues. Trimming took 0 bases from V and 1 from J; bases not matched to a gene: 10. Per the germline V gene, CDR1 is GTSNPN and CDR2 is SVGIG (reference sequence).

The chain is built from TRBV19 and TRBJ2-5, with unresolved D. The CDR3 has 15 amino acids. V was cut by 1 base and J by 1 base, with 10 bases left in between. The germline V gene encodes CDR1 LNHDA and CDR2 SQIVND (reference sequence). The CDR3 DNA reads as TGTGCCAGTAGTATAGGGGCGGAGTCCCAAGAGACCCAGTACTTC. This sequence encodes CASSIGAESQETQYF.

This rearrangement joins TRBV28 to TRBJ1-5, with D maybe TRBD1 (6 bases). There are 16 residues in the CDR3. CDR1 is MDHEN and CDR2 is SYDVKM in the germline V gene. The germline V and J ends were trimmed by 7 bases and 6 bases, with 22 bases remaining between them. CDR3 sequence: CASKEKKQGGGQPQHF. CDR3 DNA: TGTGCCAGCAAAGAGAAAAAACAGGGCGGGGGTCAGCCCCAGCATTTT. The whole variable domain, remainder taken from reference TRBV28 and TRBJ1-5, is DVKVTQSSRYLVKRTGEKVFLECVQDMDHENMFWYRQDPGLGLRLIYFSYDVKMKEKGDIPEGYSVSREKKERFSLILESASTNQTSMYLCASKEKKQGGGQPQHFGDGTRLSIL.

The chain employs TRBV7-9 and TRBJ1-4; tentatively, D is TRBD1 (6 bases). The germline CDR1 and CDR2 sequences are SEHNR and FQNEAQ (reference sequence). Trimming removed 5 bases at V and 4 bases at J, with 14 bases between. CDR3 length: 15 residues. The DNA for the CDR3 is TGTGCCAGCAGCGCGGACAGCTTCCTTAATGAAAAACTGTTTTTT. It translates to CASSADSFLNEKLFF.

The table lists this clone with a few counts. The V call is TRBV28, the J call TRBJ2-1; D may be TRBD1 (5 bases). The germline gives CDR1 MDHEN, CDR2 SYDVKM. This CDR3 comprises 18 residues. Trimming took off 6 bases at V and 0 bases at J, with 21 bases between the two ends. The CDR3 loop is CASSFNSRQGPSYNEQFF. Written as DNA, the CDR3 is TGTGCCAGCAGCTTTAACTCAAGGCAGGGCCCCTCCTACAATGAGCAGTTCTTC.

CDR3 in DNA: TGTGCCAGCAGCCCCCCGGGATACGAGCAGTACTTC. Protein sequence: CASSPPGYEQYF. The chain couples TRBV12-3 or TRBV12-4 to TRBJ2-7; TRBD2 is a possible D gene (5 bases). The CDR3 sequence is 12 residues long. V was shortened by 6 bases and J by 4 bases, with 10 bases between the two germline ends.

This CDR3 reads CASTAGAGGTDTQYF. The CDR3 DNA is TGTGCCAGCACTGCTGGGGCGGGAGGGACAGATACGCAGTATTTT. The V call is TRBV9, the J call TRBJ2-3, with 9 bases fitting TRBD2. The CDR3 sequence is 15 residues long. The J segment lost 3 bases and the V segment lost 6 bases, leaving 8 bases of the junction unmatched. Germline loops: CDR1 SGDLS, CDR2 YYNGEE.

The CDR3 bases are TGTGCCAGCAGCCCATTCCCGGACGGTGCTAACGAGCAGTACTTC. It codes for CASSPFPDGANEQYF. This sequence joins TRBV7-9 and TRBJ2-7; D is unclear. Germline V gene lookup returns CDR1 SEHNR and CDR2 FQNEAQ (reference sequence). Deletions cut 5 bases from V and 5 bases from J, with 19 bases between. CDR3 length equals 15 residues. Variable domain in full (rest from reference TRBV7-9 and TRBJ2-7): DTGVSQNPRHKITKRGQNVTFRCDPISEHNRLYWYRQTLGQGPEFLTYFQNEAQLEKSRLLSDRFSAERPKGSFSTLEIQRTEQGDSAMYLCASSPFPDGANEQYFGPGTRLTVT.

CDR3 residues: CASSKAASSYNSPLHF. CDR3 in DNA: TGTGCCAGCTCGAAGGCAGCGAGCTCCTATAATTCACCCCTCCACTTT. This chain joins TRBV18 and TRBJ1-6; D remains unclear. V gave up 6 bases and J gave up 0 bases, with 12 bases separating them. Per germline, CDR1 KGHSH and CDR2 LQKENI. This CDR3 contains 16 residues.

This clone was picked up one time. V usage is TRBV5-1 and J usage is TRBJ1-6, with D perhaps TRBD1 (5 bases). Trimming pared 4 bases from V and 0 bases from J, leaving 14 bases between. Per germline, CDR1 SGHRS and CDR2 YFSETQ. This CDR3 is built from 17 residues. The CDR3 spells CASSHGTASSYNSPLHF. The CDR3 coding sequence is TGCGCCAGCAGCCACGGGACGGCCAGCTCCTATAATTCACCCCTCCACTTT.

This rearrangement joins TRBV6-5 to TRBJ1-1; possibly TRBD1 for D (5 bases). Germline V gene sequence: CDR1 MNHEY, CDR2 SVGAGI. This CDR3 has 15 amino acids. V was cut by 8 bases and J by 4 bases, with 20 bases left in between. DNA of the CDR3: TGTGCCAGCCGACGTAACAGGAATGAGGGCACTGAAGCTTTCTTT. Translated: CASRRNRNEGTEAFF.

The chain employs TRBV13 and TRBJ2-1; D unresolved. With 6 bases removed from V and 0 bases from J, the gap between germline ends came to 12 bases. The V gene's germline CDR1 is PRHDT and CDR2 FYEKMQ (reference sequence). This CDR3 region has 15 residues. CDR3 coding DNA: TGTGCCAGCAGTCTCTTGTGGAGCTCCTACAATGAGCAGTTCTTC. Translation gives CASSLLWSSYNEQFF.

V and J are TRBV30 and TRBJ1-4; D gene uncertain. The CDR3 contains 13 residues. V was pared by 8 bases and J by 7 bases, with 17 bases between. Germline lookup yields CDR1 GTSNPN and CDR2 SVGIG (reference sequence). The CDR3 sequence: CAASGGSSEKLFF. The CDR3 nucleotides are TGTGCCGCCTCTGGAGGCTCAAGTGAAAAACTGTTTTTT.